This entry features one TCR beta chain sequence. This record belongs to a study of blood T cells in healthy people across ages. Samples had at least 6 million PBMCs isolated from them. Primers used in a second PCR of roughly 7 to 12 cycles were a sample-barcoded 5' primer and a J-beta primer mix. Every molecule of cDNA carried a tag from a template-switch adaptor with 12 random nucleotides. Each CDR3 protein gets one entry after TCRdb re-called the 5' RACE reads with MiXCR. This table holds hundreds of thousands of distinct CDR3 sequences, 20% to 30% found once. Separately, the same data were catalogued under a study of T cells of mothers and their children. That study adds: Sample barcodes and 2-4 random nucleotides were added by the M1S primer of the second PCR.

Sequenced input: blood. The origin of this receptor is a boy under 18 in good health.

The chain's CDR3 is CSANEDGSNTEAFF. The CDR3 bases are TGCAGTGCCAACGAGGACGGTTCGAACACTGAAGCTTTCTTT. The chain employs TRBV20-1 and TRBJ1-1; D unresolved. CDR1 is DFQATT and CDR2 is SNEGSKA in the germline V gene (reference sequence). This CDR3 is built from 14 residues. The ends were cut back, 6 bases at V and 1 base at J, with 15 bases in the middle.